The rows below give T cell receptor beta chains drawn from one sample of a study of graft-versus-host responses after intestinal transplantation. Here immunoSEQ multiplex PCR was the method, and the copy in TCRdb shows in-frame clones only, minus some. The sample carries around 120,000 clones, 90% to 95% recorded once. Their recognized antigens are unknown. This sample comprised unstimulated CD4+ T cells sorted from spleen or lymph node cells, obtained before intestinal transplant. All receptors come from a human donor who received an intestinal transplant. CDR3s include the opening cysteine and the closing phenylalanine or tryptophan. A D gene is named only where the DNA matches it firmly. Some rows mark clone size as missing; the rest say once, few, many or name a class of expanded clone.

J gene: TRBJ1-2; clone size: .; D gene: .; V gene: TRBV6-1; CDR3 protein: CASSGQGSISGYTF; CDR3 DNA: TGTGCCAGCAGTGGCCAAGGGTCTATCTCTGGCTACACCTTC
J gene: TRBJ2-5; clone size: few; D gene: TRBD2; V gene: TRBV7-7; CDR3 protein: CASSLAGGLETQYF; CDR3 DNA: TGTGCTAGCAGCCTAGCGGGAGGGCTGGAGACCCAGTACTTC
J gene: TRBJ2-3; clone size: .; D gene: .; V gene: TRBV19; CDR3 protein: CASSIQGGTDTQYF; CDR3 DNA: TGTGCCAGTAGTATCCAGGGTGGCACAGATACGCAGTATTTT
J gene: TRBJ2-7; clone size: .; D gene: TRBD2; V gene: TRBV19; CDR3 protein: CASNAGRASEQYF; CDR3 DNA: TGTGCCAGTAATGCCGGGAGGGCCTCCGAGCAGTACTTC
J gene: TRBJ2-1; clone size: .; D gene: TRBD2; V gene: TRBV18; CDR3 protein: CASRTSGRASNEQFF; CDR3 DNA: TGTGCCAGCCGGACTAGCGGGAGGGCCAGTAATGAGCAGTTCTTC
J gene: TRBJ2-7; clone size: once; D gene: TRBD2; V gene: TRBV7-6; CDR3 protein: CASSPRLAGVYEQYF; CDR3 DNA: TGTGCCAGCAGTCCTCGACTAGCGGGAGTCTACGAGCAGTACTTC
J gene: TRBJ2-4; clone size: .; D gene: .; V gene: TRBV19; CDR3 protein: CASSSVQSAIQYF; CDR3 DNA: TGTGCCAGTAGTAGTGTTCAGTCAGCCATTCAGTACTTC
J gene: TRBJ1-5; clone size: once; D gene: .; V gene: TRBV30; CDR3 protein: CAWSAGGSNQPQHF; CDR3 DNA: TGTGCCTGGAGTGCGGGCGGTAGCAATCAGCCCCAGCATTTT
J gene: TRBJ2-7; clone size: .; D gene: .; V gene: TRBV5-1; CDR3 protein: CASSPLGLDEQYF; CDR3 DNA: TGCGCCAGCAGCCCGCTGGGCCTAGACGAGCAGTACTTC
J gene: TRBJ2-1; clone size: .; D gene: TRBD2; V gene: TRBV9; CDR3 protein: CASTLAGEPGNEQFF; CDR3 DNA: TGTGCCAGCACCCTAGCGGGAGAACCGGGAAATGAGCAGTTCTTC
J gene: TRBJ1-2; clone size: .; D gene: .; V gene: TRBV6-5; CDR3 protein: CASSPTGHNYGYTF; CDR3 DNA: TGTGCCAGCAGCCCGACGGGACATAACTATGGCTACACCTTC
J gene: TRBJ2-7; clone size: .; D gene: .; V gene: TRBV6-1; CDR3 protein: CASSEAIWSEQDEQYF; CDR3 DNA: TGTGCCAGCAGTGAAGCGATTTGGTCCGAACAGGACGAGCAGTACTTC
J gene: TRBJ2-3; clone size: once; D gene: .; V gene: TRBV25-1; CDR3 protein: CASSESGSTDTQYF; CDR3 DNA: TGTGCCAGCAGTGAGTCCGGGAGCACAGATACGCAGTATTTT
J gene: TRBJ2-7; clone size: .; D gene: TRBD2; V gene: TRBV6-5; CDR3 protein: CASTTGGRGEQYF; CDR3 DNA: TGTGCCAGCACCACGGGGGGGAGGGGGGAGCAGTACTTC
J gene: TRBJ2-7; clone size: .; D gene: .; V gene: TRBV5-1; CDR3 protein: CASSWQAAGGSSYEQYF; CDR3 DNA: TGCGCCAGCTCCTGGCAGGCGGCGGGTGGGAGCTCCTACGAGCAGTACTTC
J gene: TRBJ2-7; clone size: .; D gene: TRBD2; V gene: TRBV2; CDR3 protein: CAKLAGAPPYEQYF; CDR3 DNA: TGTGCCAAACTAGCGGGAGCCCCCCCTTACGAGCAGTACTTC
J gene: TRBJ1-2; clone size: .; D gene: .; V gene: TRBV11-2; CDR3 protein: CASSLLPGRGNYGYTF; CDR3 DNA: TGTGCCAGCAGCTTACTCCCGGGACGGGGAAACTATGGCTACACCTTC